A selection of T cell receptor beta chains follows, all from one sample in a study of brain T cells in children with intractable seizures. The assay was immunoSEQ multiplex PCR, and TCRdb's table has in-frame clones only and misses some. In the table there are around 340,000 clones, roughly 93% of which are singletons. Source: peripheral blood, taken about 5 months after surgery. These receptors came from a boy in the first two years of life with tuberous sclerosis and intractable seizures. The CDR3 runs from the conserved cysteine through the conserved F or W. Fields, in order: V gene, D gene, J gene, clone size, CDR3 protein, CDR3 DNA. D genes are given only for firm matches. Clone size is not always given. Where it is, it says once, few, many or a class for expanded clones.

v_gene: TRBV14
d_gene: .
j_gene: TRBJ2-7
abundance: .
CDR3aa: CASSQGVGSYEQYF
CDR3nt: TGTGCCAGCAGCCAAGGTGTAGGATCCTACGAGCAGTACTTC

v_gene: TRBV10-3
d_gene: .
j_gene: TRBJ1-1
abundance: once
CDR3aa: CAISATEAGEAFF
CDR3nt: TGTGCCATCAGTGCGACAGAAGCTGGTGAAGCTTTCTTT

v_gene: TRBV24-1
d_gene: .
j_gene: TRBJ2-3
abundance: .
CDR3aa: CATSEQEANTQYF
CDR3nt: TGTGCCACCAGTGAGCAGGAAGCCAATACGCAGTATTTT

v_gene: TRBV2
d_gene: .
j_gene: TRBJ1-2
abundance: .
CDR3aa: CASSRGDYGYTF
CDR3nt: TGTGCCAGCAGTAGGGGGGACTATGGCTACACCTTC

v_gene: TRBV6-6
d_gene: .
j_gene: TRBJ1-2
abundance: .
CDR3aa: CASSWTVGWGYTF
CDR3nt: TGTGCCAGCAGTTGGACAGTTGGGTGGGGCTACACCTTC

v_gene: TRBV6-1
d_gene: .
j_gene: TRBJ2-1
abundance: .
CDR3aa: CASSEGRGVYNEQFF
CDR3nt: TGTGCCAGCAGTGAAGGACGCGGGGTCTACAATGAGCAGTTCTTC

v_gene: TRBV30
d_gene: .
j_gene: TRBJ2-7
abundance: .
CDR3aa: CAWSDSSYEQYF
CDR3nt: TGTGCCTGGAGTGACAGCTCCTACGAGCAGTACTTC

v_gene: TRBV3-1/TRBV3-2
d_gene: .
j_gene: TRBJ2-7
abundance: .
CDR3aa: CASSQAGVNEQYF
CDR3nt: TGTGCCAGCAGCCAAGCCGGAGTTAACGAGCAGTACTTC

v_gene: TRBV9
d_gene: .
j_gene: TRBJ1-2
abundance: .
CDR3aa: CASSVARSGYYGYTF
CDR3nt: TGTGCCAGCAGCGTAGCTAGGTCAGGGTACTATGGCTACACCTTC

v_gene: TRBV27
d_gene: TRBD2
j_gene: TRBJ2-1
abundance: .
CDR3aa: CASSLRTRIKSEQFF
CDR3nt: TGTGCCAGCAGTTTGAGGACTAGGATCAAGAGTGAGCAGTTCTTC

v_gene: TRBV28
d_gene: .
j_gene: TRBJ1-1
abundance: .
CDR3aa: CASSLFSSTEAFF
CDR3nt: TGTGCCAGCAGTCTATTCAGTAGCACTGAAGCTTTCTTT

v_gene: TRBV12-3/TRBV12-4
d_gene: .
j_gene: TRBJ2-7
abundance: once
CDR3aa: CASSLGGSYEQYF
CDR3nt: TGTGCCAGCAGTTTAGGGGGGTCCTACGAGCAGTACTTC

v_gene: TRBV21-1
d_gene: .
j_gene: TRBJ1-6
abundance: .
CDR3aa: CASSKTDRGSPLHF
CDR3nt: TGTGCCAGCAGCAAGACTGACAGGGGATCACCCCTCCACTTT

v_gene: TRBV19
d_gene: .
j_gene: TRBJ2-2
abundance: .
CDR3aa: CASSSSNTGELFF
CDR3nt: TGTGCCAGTAGTTCTAGTAACACCGGGGAGCTGTTTTTT

v_gene: TRBV4-1
d_gene: .
j_gene: TRBJ1-1
abundance: once
CDR3aa: CASSQERGTEAFF
CDR3nt: TGCGCCAGCAGCCAAGAACGAGGCACTGAAGCTTTCTTT

v_gene: TRBV7-3
d_gene: .
j_gene: TRBJ2-1
abundance: .
CDR3aa: CASSLASAGRYNEQFF
CDR3nt: TGTGCCAGCAGCTTAGCCTCGGCGGGGCGGTACAATGAGCAGTTCTTC

v_gene: TRBV5-1
d_gene: TRBD1
j_gene: TRBJ2-4
abundance: .
CDR3aa: CASSPRTGSGKNIQYF
CDR3nt: TGCGCCAGCAGCCCGAGGACAGGGTCCGGCAAAAACATTCAGTACTTC

v_gene: TRBV30
d_gene: TRBD2
j_gene: TRBJ2-7
abundance: .
CDR3aa: CAWSVSAGVSEQYF
CDR3nt: TGTGCCTGGAGTGTTTCGGCGGGAGTTTCCGAGCAGTACTTC

v_gene: TRBV5-6
d_gene: .
j_gene: TRBJ2-7
abundance: .
CDR3aa: CASNPLGLRDSSYEQYF
CDR3nt: TGTGCCAGCAACCCCTTGGGACTTAGGGACTCCAGCTACGAGCAGTACTTC

v_gene: TRBV1
d_gene: .
j_gene: TRBJ2-7
abundance: .
CDR3aa: CTSSPFGGSNPYEQYF
CDR3nt: TGCACCAGCAGCCCGTTCGGGGGCTCGAATCCCTACGAGCAGTACTTC

v_gene: TRBV7-6
d_gene: .
j_gene: TRBJ2-2
abundance: .
CDR3aa: CASSLAGAGDSGTGELFF
CDR3nt: TGTGCCAGCAGCTTAGCCGGGGCTGGGGACTCGGGCACCGGGGAGCTGTTTTTT

v_gene: TRBV5-8
d_gene: .
j_gene: TRBJ2-2
abundance: once
CDR3aa: CASSETLATPGELFF
CDR3nt: TGTGCCAGCAGCGAAACCCTAGCTACCCCCGGGGAGCTGTTTTTT

v_gene: TRBV4-1
d_gene: .
j_gene: TRBJ2-5
abundance: .
CDR3aa: CASSQVTATEETQYF
CDR3nt: TGCGCCAGCAGCCAAGTGACGGCTACCGAAGAGACCCAGTACTTC

v_gene: TRBV2
d_gene: .
j_gene: TRBJ1-2
abundance: .
CDR3aa: CASSGSERGYTF
CDR3nt: TGTGCCAGCAGTGGATCGGAACGGGGCTACACCTTC

v_gene: TRBV10-3
d_gene: .
j_gene: TRBJ1-3
abundance: few
CDR3aa: CATQGTGNTIYF
CDR3nt: TGTGCCACCCAAGGAACTGGAAACACCATATATTTT

v_gene: TRBV27
d_gene: .
j_gene: TRBJ1-1
abundance: .
CDR3aa: CASSSGQNTEAFF
CDR3nt: TGTGCCAGCAGTTCGGGACAGAACACTGAAGCTTTCTTT

v_gene: TRBV30
d_gene: .
j_gene: TRBJ2-7
abundance: .
CDR3aa: CAWSPRTDEQYF
CDR3nt: TGTGCCTGGAGCCCAAGGACTGACGAGCAGTACTTC

v_gene: TRBV9
d_gene: .
j_gene: TRBJ1-1
abundance: .
CDR3aa: CASSAGGPRGAEAFF
CDR3nt: TGTGCCAGCAGCGCTGGGGGGCCGAGGGGCGCTGAAGCTTTCTTT

v_gene: TRBV19
d_gene: .
j_gene: TRBJ1-5
abundance: .
CDR3aa: CASRFWGESNQPQHF
CDR3nt: TGTGCCAGTCGCTTCTGGGGGGAGAGCAATCAGCCCCAGCATTTT

v_gene: TRBV2
d_gene: .
j_gene: TRBJ1-5
abundance: few
CDR3aa: CASSPQGGQPQHF
CDR3nt: TGTGCCAGCAGCCCACAGGGAGGCCAGCCCCAGCATTTT

v_gene: TRBV4-1
d_gene: .
j_gene: TRBJ2-3
abundance: .
CDR3aa: CASSPQGGGTDTQYF
CDR3nt: TGCGCCAGCAGCCCCCAGGGAGGAGGCACAGATACGCAGTATTTT

v_gene: TRBV7-9
d_gene: .
j_gene: TRBJ2-7
abundance: .
CDR3aa: CASSLGREQYF
CDR3nt: TGTGCCAGCAGCTTAGGACGGGAGCAGTACTTC

v_gene: TRBV24-1
d_gene: TRBD1
j_gene: TRBJ1-2
abundance: few
CDR3aa: CATSDTGTDYGYTF
CDR3nt: TGTGCCACCAGTGATACCGGGACAGACTATGGCTACACCTTC

v_gene: TRBV7-9
d_gene: TRBD1
j_gene: TRBJ1-6
abundance: .
CDR3aa: CASTLDRANSPLHF
CDR3nt: TGTGCCAGCACCCTGGACAGGGCCAATTCACCCCTCCACTTT

v_gene: TRBV10-3
d_gene: .
j_gene: TRBJ1-2
abundance: .
CDR3aa: CATEEHPKEGNYGYTF
CDR3nt: TGTGCCACAGAAGAGCATCCCAAGGAGGGGAACTATGGCTACACCTTC

v_gene: TRBV6-6
d_gene: TRBD1
j_gene: TRBJ2-4
abundance: .
CDR3aa: CASSPPPSGTGGGRAKNIQYF
CDR3nt: TGTGCCAGCAGTCCCCCACCATCCGGGACAGGGGGGGGGAGAGCCAAAAACATTCAGTACTTC

v_gene: TRBV6-6
d_gene: TRBD1
j_gene: TRBJ2-7
abundance: once
CDR3aa: CASSRRQGTSPTYEQYF
CDR3nt: TGTGCCAGCAGTCGAAGACAGGGAACCTCGCCGACCTACGAGCAGTACTTC

v_gene: TRBV5-1
d_gene: TRBD2
j_gene: TRBJ2-1
abundance: once
CDR3aa: CASSTRTSGYNEQFF
CDR3nt: TGCGCCAGCAGCACACGGACTAGCGGATACAATGAGCAGTTCTTC

v_gene: TRBV10-3
d_gene: TRBD1
j_gene: TRBJ2-1
abundance: .
CDR3aa: CAIRNQGANEQFF
CDR3nt: TGTGCCATCAGAAACCAGGGGGCCAATGAGCAGTTCTTC

v_gene: TRBV11-2
d_gene: .
j_gene: TRBJ1-2
abundance: .
CDR3aa: CASSLEGRNYGYTF
CDR3nt: TGTGCCAGCAGCTTAGAAGGCCGAAACTATGGCTACACCTTC

v_gene: TRBV19
d_gene: TRBD2
j_gene: TRBJ2-3
abundance: .
CDR3aa: CASSTSGGADTQYF
CDR3nt: TGTGCCAGTAGTACTAGCGGGGGGGCAGATACGCAGTATTTT

v_gene: TRBV6-5
d_gene: TRBD2
j_gene: TRBJ2-7
abundance: .
CDR3aa: CASTELAGGSYEQYF
CDR3nt: TGTGCCAGCACCGAACTAGCGGGAGGGTCCTACGAGCAGTACTTC

v_gene: TRBV12-3/TRBV12-4
d_gene: .
j_gene: TRBJ2-3
abundance: once
CDR3aa: CASSEGGQEYF
CDR3nt: TGTGCCAGCAGTGAGGGGGGTCAGGAGTATTTT

v_gene: TRBV27
d_gene: .
j_gene: TRBJ2-2
abundance: .
CDR3aa: CASSLFLEVGELFF
CDR3nt: TGTGCCAGCAGTTTATTCTTGGAGGTCGGGGAGCTGTTTTTT

v_gene: TRBV28
d_gene: .
j_gene: TRBJ2-7
abundance: .
CDR3aa: CASSSSATIYEQYF
CDR3nt: TGTGCCAGCAGTTCCAGCGCAACCATCTACGAGCAGTACTTC

v_gene: TRBV5-1
d_gene: TRBD2
j_gene: TRBJ2-5
abundance: .
CDR3aa: CASYPLAGQQETQYF
CDR3nt: TGCGCCAGCTACCCGCTAGCGGGACAACAAGAGACCCAGTACTTC

v_gene: TRBV6-1
d_gene: .
j_gene: TRBJ2-7
abundance: .
CDR3aa: CASSDLRVAPGEQYF
CDR3nt: TGTGCCAGCAGTGATTTGCGAGTGGCGCCGGGCGAGCAGTACTTC

v_gene: TRBV5-6
d_gene: .
j_gene: TRBJ1-1
abundance: .
CDR3aa: CASSLGAGSTEAFF
CDR3nt: TGTGCCAGCAGCTTGGGGGCAGGGAGCACTGAAGCTTTCTTT

v_gene: TRBV7-9
d_gene: .
j_gene: TRBJ2-6
abundance: .
CDR3aa: CASSPPLSYSGANVLTF
CDR3nt: TGTGCCAGCAGCCCGCCCTTATCGTACTCTGGGGCCAACGTCCTGACTTTC

v_gene: TRBV7-9
d_gene: TRBD2
j_gene: TRBJ2-1
abundance: .
CDR3aa: CASSPTGTRGGEQFF
CDR3nt: TGTGCCAGCAGCCCGACCGGGACTAGGGGAGGGGAGCAGTTCTTC

v_gene: TRBV9
d_gene: .
j_gene: TRBJ2-1
abundance: once
CDR3aa: CASSPTGDEQFF
CDR3nt: TGTGCCAGCAGCCCCACCGGGGACGAGCAGTTCTTC

v_gene: TRBV19
d_gene: .
j_gene: TRBJ2-3
abundance: .
CDR3aa: CASNNPRGTAQDTQYF
CDR3nt: TGTGCCAGTAACAACCCCAGGGGAACCGCCCAAGATACGCAGTATTTT

v_gene: TRBV18
d_gene: TRBD1
j_gene: TRBJ2-7
abundance: .
CDR3aa: CASSPGQGVHEQYF
CDR3nt: TGTGCCAGCTCACCTGGACAGGGGGTCCACGAGCAGTACTTC

v_gene: TRBV28
d_gene: .
j_gene: TRBJ2-2
abundance: once
CDR3aa: CASSFVGRGTGELFF
CDR3nt: TGTGCCAGCAGTTTCGTCGGCAGGGGCACCGGGGAGCTGTTTTTT

v_gene: TRBV6-5
d_gene: .
j_gene: TRBJ1-1
abundance: .
CDR3aa: CASSPRANMNTEAFF
CDR3nt: TGTGCCAGCAGTCCCCGGGCGAACATGAACACTGAAGCTTTCTTT

v_gene: TRBV9
d_gene: TRBD2
j_gene: TRBJ2-7
abundance: .
CDR3aa: CASSVGAGVSYEQYF
CDR3nt: TGTGCCAGCAGCGTAGGGGCGGGGGTCTCCTACGAGCAGTACTTC